The clone carrying this T cell receptor (beta chain) showed up just a few times. MiXCR, run by TCRdb on the 5' RACE reads, gives a single entry per CDR3 protein. The sample has under 600,000 distinct CDR3 sequences, 20% to 25% seen once; the top ten hold 7% to 9%. This sample is drawn from a study of T-cell memory formation after mild COVID-19. Trimming cost V 2 bases and J 6 bases; bases outside gene matches: 6. Germline CDR1 is MNHEY and CDR2 is SVGAGI. The CDR3 extends over 14 amino acids. J is TRBJ2-7 and V is TRBV6-5; 8 bases match TRBD1. The sequenced material came from PBMCs or a T cell subset sorted from them (not recorded which). The clonotype was recovered from an adult woman who had mild COVID-19 (a few samples of this study predate the infection). Cell type and time point are not known. The CDR3 sequence: CASSYVRGPFEQYF. The CDR3, as DNA: TGTGCCAGCAGTTACGTCAGGGGGCCTTTCGAGCAGTACTTC.